This T cell receptor beta chain was recorded in a study of a mutant IDH1 vaccine in newly diagnosed glioma. Notes on this clone: Its antigen is not identified.

Germline V gene lookup returns CDR1 LNHDA and CDR2 SQIVND (reference sequence). The V gene lost 5 bases and the J gene lost 8 bases, with 15 bases spanning the gap. The CDR3 runs to 13 residues. The time point is: week 47, end of study. Each dose delivered 300 ug of mutant IDH1 20-mer peptide subcutaneously with imiquimod. New astrocytomas of WHO grade 3 or 4 that were IDH1-mutant and ATRX-lost were found in the donors. TCRdb's copy holds only in-frame clones and misses some; the assay was immunoSEQ multiplex PCR. The table lists approximately 21,000 clones, 84% of them singletons. The clonotype comes from a man aged 35 to 55 with glioma. The chain links TRBV19 to TRBJ1-1, with D possibly TRBD1 on 6 matching bases. The specimen was PBMCs, collected from a glioma patient whose treatment included an IDH1 peptide vaccine. DNA for the CDR3: TGTGCCAGTAGTGCGCCGGGGGGGCCCGAAGCTTTCTTT. Translated: CASSAPGGPEAFF.